The T cell receptor (beta chain) under discussion was sequenced for a study of regulatory T cells in long-lasting Graves disease. Time point noted: newly diagnosed GD, antithyroid drugs for less than 3 months. The TCR library was made from RNA extracted from PBMCs. Through Arm-PCR of CDR3 regions and iRepertoire HTBI primers, TCR beta libraries were built. TCRdb passed the multiplex PCR reads through MiXCR, listing each CDR3 protein once. The data contain 400,000 to 550,000 distinct CDR3 sequences, less than 20% of them singletons. The germline V gene encodes CDR1 MGHDK and CDR2 SYGVNS. This CDR3 spans 12 amino acids. Trimming stripped 8 bases from V and 6 bases from J, with 10 bases between. The same data also contributed to another study, on T cells in Graves' hyperthyroidism and ophthalmopathy.

The sample consisted of peripheral blood mononuclear cells (PBMCs), taken at new diagnosis, from a patient treated with antithyroid drugs. J is TRBJ2-2 and V is TRBV25-1; no reliable D call. The TCR was taken from a woman younger than 30 with Graves disease. The CDR3 DNA follows: TGTGCCAGCGCTGCGTCGCCCGGGGAGCTGTTTTTT. Its protein is CASAASPGELFF.